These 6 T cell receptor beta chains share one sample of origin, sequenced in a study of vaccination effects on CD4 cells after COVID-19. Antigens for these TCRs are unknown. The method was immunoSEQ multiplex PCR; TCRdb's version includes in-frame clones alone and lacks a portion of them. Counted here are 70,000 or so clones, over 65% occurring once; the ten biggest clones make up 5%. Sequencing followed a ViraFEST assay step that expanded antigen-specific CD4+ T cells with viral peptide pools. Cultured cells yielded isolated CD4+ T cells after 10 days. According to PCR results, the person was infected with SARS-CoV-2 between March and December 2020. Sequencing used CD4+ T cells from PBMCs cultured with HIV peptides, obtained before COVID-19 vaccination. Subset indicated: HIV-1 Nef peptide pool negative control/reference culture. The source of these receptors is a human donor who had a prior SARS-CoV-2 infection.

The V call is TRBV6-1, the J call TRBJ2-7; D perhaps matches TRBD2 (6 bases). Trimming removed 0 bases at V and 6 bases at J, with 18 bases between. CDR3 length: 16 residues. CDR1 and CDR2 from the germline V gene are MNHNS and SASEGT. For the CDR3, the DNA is TGTGCCAGCAGTGAAGCGGGTCGGCGGGATAGCTTCGAGCAGTACTTC. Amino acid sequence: CASSEAGRRDSFEQYF.

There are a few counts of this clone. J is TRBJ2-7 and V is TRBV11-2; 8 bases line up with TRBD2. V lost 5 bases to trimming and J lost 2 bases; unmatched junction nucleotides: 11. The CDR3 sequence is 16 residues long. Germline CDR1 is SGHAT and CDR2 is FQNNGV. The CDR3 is CASSPTGGATAYEQYF. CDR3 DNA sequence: TGTGCCAGCAGCCCCACGGGGGGGGCTACCGCCTACGAGCAGTACTTC. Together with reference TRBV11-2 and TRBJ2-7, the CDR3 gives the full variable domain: EAGVAQSPRYKIIEKRQSVAFWCNPISGHATLYWYQQILGQGPKLLIQFQNNGVVDDSQLPKDRFSAERLKGVDSTLKIQPAKLEDSAVYLCASSPTGGATAYEQYFGPGTRLTVT.

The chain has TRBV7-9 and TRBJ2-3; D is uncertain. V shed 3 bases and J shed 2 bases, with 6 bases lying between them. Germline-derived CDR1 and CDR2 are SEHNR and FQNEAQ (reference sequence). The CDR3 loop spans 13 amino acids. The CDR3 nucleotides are TGTGCCAGCAGCTTCCGGCTCACAGATACGCAGTATTTT. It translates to CASSFRLTDTQYF.

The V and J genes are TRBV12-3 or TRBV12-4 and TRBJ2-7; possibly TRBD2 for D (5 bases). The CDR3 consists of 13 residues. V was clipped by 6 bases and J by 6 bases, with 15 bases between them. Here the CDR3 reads CASRRAAGGEQYF. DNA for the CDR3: TGTGCCAGCAGGCGGGCCGCGGGCGGCGAGCAGTACTTC.

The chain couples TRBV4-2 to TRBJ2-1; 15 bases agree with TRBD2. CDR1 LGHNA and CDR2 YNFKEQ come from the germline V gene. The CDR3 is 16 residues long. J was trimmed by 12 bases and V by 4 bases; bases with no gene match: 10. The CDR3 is CASSRPGTSGGQGQFF. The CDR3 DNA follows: TGTGCCAGCAGCCGCCCGGGGACTAGCGGGGGGCAGGGGCAGTTCTTC.

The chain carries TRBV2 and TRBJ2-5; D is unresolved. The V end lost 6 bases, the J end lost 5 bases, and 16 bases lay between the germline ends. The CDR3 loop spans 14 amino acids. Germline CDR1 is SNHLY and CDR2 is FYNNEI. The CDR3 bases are TGTGCCAGCAGAGATCAGGTGGGCGTCGAGACCCAGTACTTC. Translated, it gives CASRDQVGVETQYF.